This is a list of T cell receptor beta chains from one sample in a study of T cell repertoires in cytomegalovirus infection. TCRdb ran MiXCR on the reads and lists one entry per CDR3 protein. This table holds some 180,000 distinct CDR3 sequences, 8% to 10% found once. The sample consisted of PBMCs. Receptors were obtained from a human donor in good health (CMV status not recorded). Some clones in this sample may be carry-over from other donors' samples. The CDR3 runs from the conserved cysteine through the conserved F or W. The order of the fields is D gene, J gene, clone size, V gene, CDR3 protein, CDR3 DNA. A D gene is named only where the DNA matches it firmly. Clone sizes are given selectively: once, few, many, or a class where the clone is expanded.

d_gene: TRBD2; j_gene: TRBJ2-7; abundance: many; v_gene: TRBV20-1; CDR3aa: CSARRGTSGTYEQYF; CDR3nt: TGCAGTGCCCGACGGGGGACTAGCGGAACCTACGAGCAGTACTTC
d_gene: TRBD2; j_gene: TRBJ2-2; abundance: many; v_gene: TRBV5-4; CDR3aa: CASSLFAGVNTGELFF; CDR3nt: TGTGCCAGCAGCTTGTTCGCGGGGGTGAACACCGGGGAGCTGTTTTTT
d_gene: -; j_gene: TRBJ2-7; abundance: many; v_gene: TRBV10-3; CDR3aa: CAISDARSEQYF; CDR3nt: TGTGCCATCAGTGACGCGAGGAGTGAGCAGTACTTC
d_gene: TRBD2; j_gene: TRBJ2-2; abundance: -; v_gene: TRBV20-1; CDR3aa: CSAREGLAGAGELFF; CDR3nt: TGCAGTGCTAGAGAGGGACTAGCGGGAGCCGGGGAGCTGTTTTTT
d_gene: -; j_gene: TRBJ2-1; abundance: -; v_gene: TRBV7-8; CDR3aa: CASGAWGGHGGEQFF; CDR3nt: TGTGCCAGCGGGGCGTGGGGCGGTCACGGCGGTGAGCAGTTCTTC
d_gene: TRBD1; j_gene: TRBJ2-5; abundance: -; v_gene: TRBV7-6; CDR3aa: CASSSRQGSQTQYF; CDR3nt: TGTGCCAGCAGCTCCAGACAGGGGTCGCAGACCCAGTACTTC
d_gene: -; j_gene: TRBJ2-3; abundance: -; v_gene: TRBV7-9; CDR3aa: CASIKGWETDTQYF; CDR3nt: TGTGCCAGCATCAAAGGGTGGGAGACAGATACGCAGTATTTT
d_gene: TRBD1; j_gene: TRBJ2-1; abundance: -; v_gene: TRBV20-1; CDR3aa: CSARWDRGNNEQFF; CDR3nt: TGCAGTGCTAGATGGGACAGGGGCAACAATGAGCAGTTCTTC
d_gene: TRBD1; j_gene: TRBJ2-7; abundance: many; v_gene: TRBV5-1; CDR3aa: CASSSSAGGYEQYF; CDR3nt: TGCGCCAGCAGCTCGAGCGCAGGGGGTTACGAGCAGTACTTC
d_gene: -; j_gene: TRBJ1-5; abundance: many; v_gene: TRBV7-2; CDR3aa: CASSLNSNQPQHF; CDR3nt: TGTGCCAGCAGCTTAAATAGCAATCAGCCCCAGCATTTT
d_gene: TRBD1; j_gene: TRBJ2-2; abundance: many; v_gene: TRBV7-6; CDR3aa: CASIRTGGNTGELFF; CDR3nt: TGTGCCAGCATCCGAACAGGGGGTAACACCGGGGAGCTGTTTTTT
d_gene: -; j_gene: TRBJ1-6; abundance: many; v_gene: TRBV19; CDR3aa: CASRKETYNSPLHF; CDR3nt: TGTGCCAGTCGCAAGGAGACTTATAATTCACCCCTCCACTTT
d_gene: -; j_gene: TRBJ1-2; abundance: few; v_gene: TRBV28; CDR3aa: CASRGGQPRNYGYTF; CDR3nt: TGTGCCAGCAGGGGTGGACAGCCGCGGAACTATGGCTACACCTTC
d_gene: -; j_gene: TRBJ1-3; abundance: many; v_gene: TRBV4-3; CDR3aa: CASSQMSRLGSGNTIYF; CDR3nt: TGCGCCAGCAGCCAAATGAGCCGACTTGGCTCTGGAAACACCATATATTTT
d_gene: -; j_gene: TRBJ1-1; abundance: many; v_gene: TRBV7-2; CDR3aa: CASSLEAGLSHKAFF; CDR3nt: TGTGCCAGCAGCTTAGAGGCAGGATTGTCACACAAAGCTTTCTTT
d_gene: -; j_gene: TRBJ2-6; abundance: -; v_gene: TRBV28; CDR3aa: CASSKHPSGANVLTF; CDR3nt: TGTGCCAGCAGCAAACACCCCTCTGGGGCCAACGTCCTGACTTTC
d_gene: -; j_gene: TRBJ1-1; abundance: -; v_gene: TRBV5-4; CDR3aa: CASSLGLSNTEAFF; CDR3nt: TGTGCCAGCAGCTTGGGACTCTCGAACACTGAAGCTTTCTTT
d_gene: -; j_gene: TRBJ1-1; abundance: -; v_gene: TRBV29-1; CDR3aa: CSFNTGHTEAFF; CDR3nt: TGCAGCTTTAATACCGGGCACACTGAAGCTTTCTTT
d_gene: TRBD2; j_gene: TRBJ2-7; abundance: many; v_gene: TRBV28; CDR3aa: CASHPGGPQKQYF; CDR3nt: TGTGCCAGCCATCCGGGGGGACCCCAAAAGCAGTACTTC
d_gene: -; j_gene: TRBJ2-1; abundance: many; v_gene: TRBV4-3; CDR3aa: CASSQESRFNEQFF; CDR3nt: TGCGCCAGCAGCCAAGAATCTAGGTTCAATGAGCAGTTCTTC
d_gene: TRBD2; j_gene: TRBJ2-1; abundance: few; v_gene: TRBV20-1; CDR3aa: CSAVGTSSDYEQFF; CDR3nt: TGCAGTGCTGTAGGGACTAGTTCGGACTATGAGCAGTTCTTC
d_gene: TRBD1; j_gene: TRBJ2-1; abundance: many; v_gene: TRBV7-2; CDR3aa: CASSPRTGGNLGNEQFF; CDR3nt: TGTGCCAGCAGCCCCCGGACAGGGGGTAATCTGGGGAATGAGCAGTTCTTC
d_gene: TRBD1; j_gene: TRBJ1-5; abundance: many; v_gene: TRBV7-9; CDR3aa: CASSRDREDQPQHF; CDR3nt: TGTGCCAGCAGCCGGGACAGGGAGGATCAGCCCCAGCATTTT
d_gene: -; j_gene: TRBJ1-1; abundance: few; v_gene: TRBV7-5; CDR3aa: CISVPEARCSNTEAFF; CDR3nt: -
d_gene: -; j_gene: TRBJ2-1; abundance: many; v_gene: TRBV7-2; CDR3aa: CASSSTAAGLSYNEQFF; CDR3nt: TGTGCCAGCAGCTCCACAGCGGCAGGGCTCTCCTACAATGAGCAGTTCTTC
d_gene: -; j_gene: TRBJ1-2; abundance: few; v_gene: TRBV7-9; CDR3aa: CASSSRTAAHVGYTF; CDR3nt: TGTGCCAGCAGCTCCCGGACAGCCGCGCATGTTGGCTACACCTTC
d_gene: -; j_gene: TRBJ2-7; abundance: -; v_gene: TRBV7-9; CDR3aa: CASSFRDTGGEQYF; CDR3nt: TGTGCCAGCAGCTTCAGGGACACCGGGGGGGAGCAGTACTTC
d_gene: -; j_gene: TRBJ2-1; abundance: -; v_gene: TRBV20-1; CDR3aa: CSARTLASQSSYNEQFF; CDR3nt: TGCAGTGCTAGAACGTTGGCTTCTCAGAGCTCCTACAATGAGCAGTTCTTC
d_gene: -; j_gene: TRBJ2-5; abundance: -; v_gene: TRBV29-1; CDR3aa: CSVEKKVYQETQYF; CDR3nt: TGCAGCGTTGAAAAAAAGGTGTACCAAGAGACCCAGTACTTC
d_gene: TRBD2; j_gene: TRBJ2-5; abundance: many; v_gene: TRBV7-2; CDR3aa: CASSFGLAGAGTQYF; CDR3nt: TGTGCCAGCAGCTTCGGACTAGCGGGGGCTGGGACCCAGTACTTC
d_gene: TRBD2; j_gene: TRBJ2-1; abundance: few; v_gene: TRBV7-3; CDR3aa: CASSVSGSGWNEQFF; CDR3nt: TGTGCCAGCAGTGTTAGCGGGAGTGGTTGGAATGAGCAGTTCTTC
d_gene: -; j_gene: TRBJ1-2; abundance: many; v_gene: TRBV7-3; CDR3aa: CASSLTFQDGYTF; CDR3nt: TGTGCCAGCAGCTTAACGTTTCAGGATGGCTACACCTTC
d_gene: -; j_gene: TRBJ2-3; abundance: many; v_gene: TRBV7-2; CDR3aa: CASSSFTDTQYF; CDR3nt: TGTGCCAGCAGCTCTTTCACAGATACGCAGTATTTT
d_gene: -; j_gene: TRBJ1-1; abundance: many; v_gene: TRBV7-2; CDR3aa: CASSPSRDRNTEAFF; CDR3nt: TGTGCCAGCAGCCCCAGTAGGGATAGGAACACTGAAGCTTTCTTT
d_gene: -; j_gene: TRBJ2-7; abundance: many; v_gene: TRBV7-8; CDR3aa: CASSLSVSPLPSYEQYF; CDR3nt: TGTGCCAGCAGCCTCTCTGTCTCCCCTCTCCCTTCCTACGAGCAGTACTTC
d_gene: -; j_gene: TRBJ1-1; abundance: -; v_gene: TRBV28; CDR3aa: CASSFTLNTEAFF; CDR3nt: TGTGCCAGCAGTTTTACATTGAACACTGAAGCTTTCTTT
d_gene: TRBD2; j_gene: TRBJ2-1; abundance: many; v_gene: TRBV5-4; CDR3aa: CASSLGAGTSGPNEQFF; CDR3nt: TGTGCCAGCAGCTTGGGAGCCGGGACTAGCGGACCAAATGAGCAGTTCTTC
d_gene: TRBD1; j_gene: TRBJ1-1; abundance: -; v_gene: TRBV28; CDR3aa: CASSVTGGGTEAFF; CDR3nt: TGTGCCAGCAGTGTAACAGGGGGAGGGACTGAAGCTTTCTTT
d_gene: TRBD2; j_gene: TRBJ2-7; abundance: many; v_gene: TRBV7-2; CDR3aa: CASSTTSGSSYEQYF; CDR3nt: TGTGCCAGCAGCACGACTAGCGGGAGCTCCTACGAGCAGTACTTC
d_gene: TRBD1; j_gene: TRBJ2-1; abundance: many; v_gene: TRBV5-1; CDR3aa: CASSLEDRVYNEQFF; CDR3nt: TGCGCCAGCAGCTTGGAGGACAGGGTGTACAATGAGCAGTTCTTC
d_gene: -; j_gene: TRBJ2-3; abundance: many; v_gene: TRBV6-1; CDR3aa: CASRDPAVSTDTQYF; CDR3nt: TGTGCCAGCAGGGACCCAGCCGTGAGCACAGATACGCAGTATTTT
d_gene: -; j_gene: TRBJ2-3; abundance: many; v_gene: TRBV28; CDR3aa: CASGGVEPPDTQYF; CDR3nt: TGTGCCAGCGGGGGAGTAGAACCACCGGATACGCAGTATTTT
d_gene: -; j_gene: TRBJ1-4; abundance: -; v_gene: TRBV19; CDR3aa: CASTDGEKLFF; CDR3nt: TGTGCCAGTACTGATGGAGAAAAACTGTTTTTT
d_gene: -; j_gene: TRBJ1-4; abundance: few; v_gene: TRBV6-5; CDR3aa: CASRHTQGSREKLFF; CDR3nt: TGTGCCAGCAGACATACACAGGGATCCCGTGAAAAACTGTTTTTT
d_gene: -; j_gene: TRBJ1-5; abundance: many; v_gene: TRBV7-9; CDR3aa: CASSLASDQPQHF; CDR3nt: TGTGCCAGCAGCTTAGCCTCAGATCAGCCCCAGCATTTT
d_gene: TRBD2; j_gene: TRBJ2-3; abundance: medium-sized; v_gene: TRBV7-2; CDR3aa: CASSLGLAGPTDTQYF; CDR3nt: TGTGCCAGCAGCTTAGGGCTAGCGGGACCCACAGATACGCAGTATTTT
d_gene: -; j_gene: TRBJ1-1; abundance: few; v_gene: TRBV6-6; CDR3aa: CASSYLQNTEAFF; CDR3nt: TGTGCCAGCAGTTACCTCCAGAACACTGAAGCTTTCTTT
d_gene: -; j_gene: TRBJ2-1; abundance: -; v_gene: TRBV2; CDR3aa: CASRLTGDFEQFF; CDR3nt: TGTGCCAGCAGGCTGACGGGAGACTTTGAGCAGTTCTTC
d_gene: TRBD2; j_gene: TRBJ2-1; abundance: -; v_gene: TRBV20-1; CDR3aa: CSARDSGGLAGGTSYNEQFF; CDR3nt: TGCAGTGCTAGAGACTCGGGGGGACTAGCGGGAGGAACCTCCTACAATGAGCAGTTCTTC
d_gene: TRBD2; j_gene: TRBJ2-7; abundance: many; v_gene: TRBV7-2; CDR3aa: CASSSGSSYEQYF; CDR3nt: TGTGCCAGCAGTAGCGGGAGTTCCTACGAGCAGTACTTC
d_gene: -; j_gene: TRBJ1-1; abundance: few; v_gene: TRBV20-1; CDR3aa: CSARVRGQGNTEAFF; CDR3nt: TGCAGTGCTAGAGTCCGAGGGCAGGGGAACACTGAAGCTTTCTTT
d_gene: -; j_gene: TRBJ1-2; abundance: many; v_gene: TRBV7-2; CDR3aa: CASSLADRGYGYTF; CDR3nt: TGTGCCAGCAGCTTAGCGGACAGAGGCTATGGCTACACCTTC
d_gene: TRBD1; j_gene: TRBJ1-2; abundance: -; v_gene: TRBV29-1; CDR3aa: CSVGGQGGDYTF; CDR3nt: TGCAGCGTTGGGGGACAGGGCGGTGACTACACCTTC
d_gene: TRBD1; j_gene: TRBJ2-7; abundance: -; v_gene: TRBV12-3/TRBV12-4; CDR3aa: CASGTGHHEQYF; CDR3nt: TGTGCCAGCGGGACAGGGCACCACGAGCAGTACTTC
d_gene: -; j_gene: TRBJ2-6; abundance: many; v_gene: TRBV7-2; CDR3aa: CASSSSLHSGANVLTF; CDR3nt: TGTGCCAGCAGCTCTAGTCTCCACTCTGGGGCCAACGTCCTGACTTTC
d_gene: -; j_gene: TRBJ1-1; abundance: -; v_gene: TRBV7-2; CDR3aa: CASSPRRVGNTEAFF; CDR3nt: TGTGCCAGCAGCCCCCGCCGGGTAGGAAACACTGAAGCTTTCTTT
d_gene: -; j_gene: TRBJ2-3; abundance: few; v_gene: TRBV5-1; CDR3aa: CASTELDTQYF; CDR3nt: TGCGCCAGCACGGAGCTAGATACGCAGTATTTT
d_gene: TRBD2; j_gene: TRBJ2-2; abundance: few; v_gene: TRBV7-8; CDR3aa: CASSLPYSGIGVTGELFF; CDR3nt: TGTGCCAGCAGCTTACCATATAGCGGGATAGGGGTAACCGGGGAGCTGTTTTTT
d_gene: -; j_gene: TRBJ2-1; abundance: few; v_gene: TRBV28; CDR3aa: CASTPGGPLEQFF; CDR3nt: TGTGCCAGCACCCCGGGGGGCCCTCTTGAGCAGTTCTTC